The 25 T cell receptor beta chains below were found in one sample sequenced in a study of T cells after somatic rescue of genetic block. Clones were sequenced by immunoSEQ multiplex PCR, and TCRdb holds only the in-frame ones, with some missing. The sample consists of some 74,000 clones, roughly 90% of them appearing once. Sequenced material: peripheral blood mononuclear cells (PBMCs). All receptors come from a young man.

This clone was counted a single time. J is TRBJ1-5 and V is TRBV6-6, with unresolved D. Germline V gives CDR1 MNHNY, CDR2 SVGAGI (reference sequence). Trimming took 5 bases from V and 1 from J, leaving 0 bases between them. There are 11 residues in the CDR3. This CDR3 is CASSSNQPQHF. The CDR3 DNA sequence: TGTGCCAGCAGTAGCAATCAGCCCCAGCATTTT.

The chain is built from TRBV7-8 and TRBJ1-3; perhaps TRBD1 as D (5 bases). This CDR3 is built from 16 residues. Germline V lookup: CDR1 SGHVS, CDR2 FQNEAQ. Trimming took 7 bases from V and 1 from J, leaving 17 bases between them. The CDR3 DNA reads TGTGCCAGCACCGCAGATGGGGGTCAGTCTGGAAACACCATATATTTT. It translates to CASTADGGQSGNTIYF.

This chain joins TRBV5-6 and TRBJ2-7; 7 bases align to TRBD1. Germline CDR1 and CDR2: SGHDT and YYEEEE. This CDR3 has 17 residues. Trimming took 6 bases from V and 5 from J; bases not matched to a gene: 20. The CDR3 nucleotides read TGTGCCAGCAACCTAGACAGGGCGAACCGTCTCGCCGACGAGCAGTACTTC. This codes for CASNLDRANRLADEQYF.

The CDR3: CASTGTSGTRTQYF. For the CDR3, the DNA is TGTGCCAGCACCGGGACTAGCGGTACGAGGACGCAGTATTTT. The chain has TRBV28 and TRBJ2-3, with 11 positions matching TRBD2. Germline assignment: CDR1 MDHEN and CDR2 SYDVKM. V was clipped by 7 bases and J by 9 bases; unmatched bases: 9. The CDR3 has 14 residues.

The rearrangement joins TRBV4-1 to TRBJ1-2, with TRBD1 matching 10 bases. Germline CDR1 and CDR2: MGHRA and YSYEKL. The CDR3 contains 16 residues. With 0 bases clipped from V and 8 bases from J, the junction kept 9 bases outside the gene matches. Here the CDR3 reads CASSQEGQGPLGGYTF. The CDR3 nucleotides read TGCGCCAGCAGCCAAGAGGGACAGGGGCCCTTGGGCGGCTACACCTTC.

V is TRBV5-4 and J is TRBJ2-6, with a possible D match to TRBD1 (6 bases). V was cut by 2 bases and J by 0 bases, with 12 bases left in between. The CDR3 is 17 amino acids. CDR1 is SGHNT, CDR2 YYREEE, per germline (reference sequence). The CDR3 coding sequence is TGTGCCAGCAGCTTCAGGGGTCGATACTCTGGGGCCAACGTCCTGACTTTC. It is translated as CASSFRGRYSGANVLTF.

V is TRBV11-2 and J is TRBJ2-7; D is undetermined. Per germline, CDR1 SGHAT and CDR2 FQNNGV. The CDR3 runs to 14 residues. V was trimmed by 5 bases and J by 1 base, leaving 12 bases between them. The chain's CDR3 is CASSPTERSYEQYF. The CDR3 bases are TGTGCCAGCAGCCCCACCGAACGTTCCTACGAGCAGTACTTC.

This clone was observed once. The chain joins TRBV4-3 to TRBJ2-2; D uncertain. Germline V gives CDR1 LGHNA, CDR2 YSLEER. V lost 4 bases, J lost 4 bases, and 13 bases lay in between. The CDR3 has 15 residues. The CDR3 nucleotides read TGCGCCAGCAGCCCCTCATGGTCCGGCACCGGGGAGCTGTTTTTT. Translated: CASSPSWSGTGELFF.

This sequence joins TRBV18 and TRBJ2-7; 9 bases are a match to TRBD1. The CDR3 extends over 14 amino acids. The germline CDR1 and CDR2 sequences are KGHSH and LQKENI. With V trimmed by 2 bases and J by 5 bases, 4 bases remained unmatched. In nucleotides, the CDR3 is TGTGCCAGCTCACCAGGGACAGGGTCCCACGAGCAGTACTTC. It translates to CASSPGTGSHEQYF.

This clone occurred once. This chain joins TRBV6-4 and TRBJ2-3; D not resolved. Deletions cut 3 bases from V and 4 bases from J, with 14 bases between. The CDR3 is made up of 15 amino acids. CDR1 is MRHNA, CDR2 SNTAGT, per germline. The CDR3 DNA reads TGTGCCAGCAGTGAAGCACTCTGGAAGTCAGATACGCAGTATTTT. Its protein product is CASSEALWKSDTQYF.

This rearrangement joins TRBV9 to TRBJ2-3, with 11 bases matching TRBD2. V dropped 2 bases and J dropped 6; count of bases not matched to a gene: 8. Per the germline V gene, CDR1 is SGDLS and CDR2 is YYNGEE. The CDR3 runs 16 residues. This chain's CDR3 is CASSVGTSGRTDTQYF. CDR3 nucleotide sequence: TGTGCCAGCAGCGTCGGGACTAGCGGACGTACGGATACGCAGTATTTT.

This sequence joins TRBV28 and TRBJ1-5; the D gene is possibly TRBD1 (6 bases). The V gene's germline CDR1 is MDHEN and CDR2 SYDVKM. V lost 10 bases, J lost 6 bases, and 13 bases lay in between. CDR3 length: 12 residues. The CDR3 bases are TGTGCCATAGGGGGAAGGAGTCAGCCCCAGCATTTT. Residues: CAIGGRSQPQHF.

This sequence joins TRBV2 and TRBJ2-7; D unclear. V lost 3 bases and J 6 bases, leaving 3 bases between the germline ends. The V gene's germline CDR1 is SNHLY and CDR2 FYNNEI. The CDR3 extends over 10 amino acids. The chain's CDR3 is CASSDGEQYF. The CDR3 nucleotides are TGTGCCAGCAGTGACGGCGAGCAGTACTTC.

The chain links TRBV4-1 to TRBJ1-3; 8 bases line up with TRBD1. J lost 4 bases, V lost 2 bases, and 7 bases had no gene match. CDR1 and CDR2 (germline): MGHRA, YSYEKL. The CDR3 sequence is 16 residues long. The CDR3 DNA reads TGCGCCAGCAGCCAACAGGACAGGGTGAGAGGAAACACCATATATTTT. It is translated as CASSQQDRVRGNTIYF.

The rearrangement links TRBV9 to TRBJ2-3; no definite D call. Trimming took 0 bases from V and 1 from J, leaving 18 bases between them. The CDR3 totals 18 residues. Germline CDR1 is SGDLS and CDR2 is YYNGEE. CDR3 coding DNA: TGTGCCAGCAGCGTAGGAGAATTAGGTCATGGTGGCACAGATACGCAGTATTTT. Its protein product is CASSVGELGHGGTDTQYF.

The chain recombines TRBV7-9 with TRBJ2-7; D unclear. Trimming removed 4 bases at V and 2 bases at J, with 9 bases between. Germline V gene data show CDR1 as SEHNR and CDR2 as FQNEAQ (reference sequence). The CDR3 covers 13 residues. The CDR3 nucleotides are TGTGCCAGCAGCTACGCGCCTACCTACGAGCAGTACTTC. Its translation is CASSYAPTYEQYF.

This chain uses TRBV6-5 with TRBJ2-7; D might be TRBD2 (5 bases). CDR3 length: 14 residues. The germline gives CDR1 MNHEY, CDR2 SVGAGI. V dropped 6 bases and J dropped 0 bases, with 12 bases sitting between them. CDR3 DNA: TGTGCCAGCAGAAAGCGGCACCCCTCCTACGAGCAGTACTTC. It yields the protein CASRKRHPSYEQYF.

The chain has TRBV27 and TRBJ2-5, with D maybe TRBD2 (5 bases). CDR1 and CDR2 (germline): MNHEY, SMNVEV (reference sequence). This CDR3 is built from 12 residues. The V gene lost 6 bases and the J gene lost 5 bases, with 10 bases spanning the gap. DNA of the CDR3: TGTGCCAGCAGGGACCCGGGGGAGACCCAGTACTTC. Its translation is CASRDPGETQYF.

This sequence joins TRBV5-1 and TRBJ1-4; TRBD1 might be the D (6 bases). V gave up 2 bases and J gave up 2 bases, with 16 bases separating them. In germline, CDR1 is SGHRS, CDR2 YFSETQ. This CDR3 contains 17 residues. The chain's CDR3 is CASSLNPAGATNEKLFF. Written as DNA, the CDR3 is TGCGCCAGCAGCTTAAATCCGGCGGGGGCTACTAATGAAAAACTGTTTTTT.

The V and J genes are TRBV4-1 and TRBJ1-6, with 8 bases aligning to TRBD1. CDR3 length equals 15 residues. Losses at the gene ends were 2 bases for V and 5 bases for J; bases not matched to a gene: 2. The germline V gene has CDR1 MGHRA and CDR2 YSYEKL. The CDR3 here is CASSQQTGDNSPLHF. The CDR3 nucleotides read TGCGCCAGCAGCCAACAGACAGGGGATAATTCACCCCTCCACTTT.

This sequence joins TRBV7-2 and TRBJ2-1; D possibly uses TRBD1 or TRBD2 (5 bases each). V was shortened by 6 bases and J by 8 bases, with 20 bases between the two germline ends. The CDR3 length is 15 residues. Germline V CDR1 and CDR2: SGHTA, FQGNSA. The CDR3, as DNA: TGTGCCAGCAGTGGGGTAGGTGGGGTGGGGGATGAGCAGTTCTTC. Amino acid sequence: CASSGVGGVGDEQFF.

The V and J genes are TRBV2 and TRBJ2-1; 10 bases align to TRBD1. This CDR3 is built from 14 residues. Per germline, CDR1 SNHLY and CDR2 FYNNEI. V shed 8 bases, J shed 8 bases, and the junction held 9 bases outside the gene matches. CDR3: CASLQGQGSDEQFF. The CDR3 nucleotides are TGTGCCAGCCTCCAGGGACAGGGGAGCGATGAGCAGTTCTTC.

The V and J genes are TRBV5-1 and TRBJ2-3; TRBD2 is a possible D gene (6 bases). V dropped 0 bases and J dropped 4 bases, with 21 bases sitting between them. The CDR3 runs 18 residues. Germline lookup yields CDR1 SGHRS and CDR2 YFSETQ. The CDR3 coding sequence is TGCGCCAGCAGCTTGGGTATTACGGGAGCCGTACGTGCAGATACGCAGTATTTT. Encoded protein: CASSLGITGAVRADTQYF.

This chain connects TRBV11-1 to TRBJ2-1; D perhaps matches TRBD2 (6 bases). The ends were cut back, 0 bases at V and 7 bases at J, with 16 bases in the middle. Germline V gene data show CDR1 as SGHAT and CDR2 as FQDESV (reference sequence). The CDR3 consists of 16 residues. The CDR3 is CASSLAYGGLGNEQFF. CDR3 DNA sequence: TGTGCCAGCAGCTTAGCGTACGGGGGTTTGGGGAATGAGCAGTTCTTC.

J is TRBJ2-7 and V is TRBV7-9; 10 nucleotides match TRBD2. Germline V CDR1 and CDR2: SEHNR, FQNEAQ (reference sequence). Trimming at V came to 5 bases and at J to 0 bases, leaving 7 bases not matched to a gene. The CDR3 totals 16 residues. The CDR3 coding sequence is TGTGCCAGCAGCCCAAGGACTAGCGGAAACTCCTACGAGCAGTACTTC. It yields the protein CASSPRTSGNSYEQYF.